The clone carrying this TCR beta chain was seen more than once but under ten times. The record originates from a study of blood T cell repertoires in COVID-19. Produced via immunoSEQ multiplex PCR; TCRdb's table is partial and in-frame only. Of about 300,000 clones in the sample, about 83% are singletons; the top ten hold about 1.2%. V shed 1 base and J shed 0 bases, with 15 bases lying between them. Germline-derived CDR1 and CDR2 are SEHNR and FQNEAQ (reference sequence). The CDR3 spans 17 residues. This chain links TRBV7-9 with TRBJ2-5; D gene unclear. The sequencing sample was made of peripheral blood. The receptor was isolated from a woman aged 45-59 years with acute or convalescent COVID-19. CDR3 loop: CASSLGHLNLYQETQYF. Written as DNA, the CDR3 is TGTGCCAGCAGCTTAGGACACCTTAATCTGTACCAAGAGACCCAGTACTTC.